Listed here are 4 T cell receptor beta chains from one sample, sequenced in a study of post-analysis software for immune sequencing data. Study-level findings and limits: Comparison of patients with controls showed 4 to 6 TRBV segments more frequent in patients, TRBV5-6, TRBV5-1 and TRBV20-1 among them.

The TCR beta cDNA libraries contained unique molecular identifiers. TCRdb re-called the PCR reads through MiXCR, storing one row per CDR3 protein. The sample contains almost 700,000 distinct CDR3 sequences, about 60% of which appear only once. Their antigen targets remain unknown. Sequenced input: blood. Receptors originate from a girl aged 2-10 years with multiple sclerosis.

This clonotype was seen a few times. CDR3 DNA: TGCGCCAGCAGCCAAGTTTTGGGGAACACTGAAGCTTTCTTT. It codes for CASSQVLGNTEAFF. The chain links TRBV4-1 to TRBJ1-1, with D unclear. The CDR3 runs to 14 residues. V lost 1 base to trimming and J lost 1 base, with 7 bases between them. Germline V gene sequence: CDR1 MGHRA, CDR2 YSYEKL.

The chain uses TRBV19 and TRBJ2-1; D gene uncertain. Germline CDR1 and CDR2: LNHDA and SQIVND (reference sequence). CDR3 length equals 17 residues. V lost 7 bases, J lost 3 bases, and 22 bases lay in between. As DNA, the CDR3 is TGTGCCAGTAAGGGAATACTTGGGGAAATAGGCTACAATGAGCAGTTCTTC. Translating gives CASKGILGEIGYNEQFF. Looking up the rest from reference TRBV19 and TRBJ2-1 gives the full variable domain: DGGITQSPKYLFRKEGQNVTLSCEQNLNHDAMYWYRQDPGQGLRLIYYSQIVNDFQKGDIAEGYSVSREKKESFPLTVTSAQKNPTAFYLCASKGILGEIGYNEQFFGPGTRLTVL.

The chain recombines TRBV5-1 with TRBJ1-5, with D tentatively TRBD1 (6 bases). V was trimmed by 0 bases and J by 3 bases, leaving 10 bases between them. The CDR3 spans 15 residues. Germline values: CDR1 SGHRS, CDR2 YFSETQ. CDR3 bases: TGCGCCAGCAGCTTGGGGACAGCGACCAATCAGCCCCAGCATTTT. This gives the protein CASSLGTATNQPQHF.

This clonotype occurred a few times. This chain uses TRBV6-1 with TRBJ2-5; 9 bases align to TRBD1. V lost 7 bases and J lost 3; bases outside the gene matches: 12. Germline V lookup: CDR1 MNHNS, CDR2 SASEGT. This CDR3 spans 16 amino acids. The chain's CDR3 is CASTILTGTGKETQYF. The CDR3, as DNA: TGTGCCAGCACCATTTTAACTGGGACAGGGAAAGAGACCCAGTACTTC.